What follows are 12 T cell receptor beta chains derived from one specimen sequenced in a study of CD8 T cells in Susac syndrome. Reverse transcription of about 0.5 to 1 ug RNA used random hexamers. TCRdb analysed the immunoSEQ multiplex PCR reads with MiXCR anew, one entry per CDR3 protein. Among 200,000 to 250,000 distinct CDR3 sequences listed, 90% to 95% were seen once. Material: CD8+ T cells from PBMCs. The receptors were gathered from a human donor with multiple sclerosis.

The genes are TRBV27 and TRBJ2-7; unclear D gene. With 4 bases removed from V and 6 bases from J, the gap between germline ends came to 16 bases. The length of the CDR3 is 14 residues. Per the germline V gene, CDR1 is MNHEY and CDR2 is SMNVEV (reference sequence). CDR3 sequence reads: CASSYGPHLSEQYF. In DNA, the CDR3 is TGTGCCAGCAGTTACGGGCCTCATCTTTCCGAGCAGTACTTC.

The chain has TRBV7-9 and TRBJ1-3; D is unclear. Trimming left V 1 base short and J 4 bases short, with 14 bases between. Germline lookup yields CDR1 SEHNR and CDR2 FQNEAQ (reference sequence). The CDR3 contains 16 residues. The CDR3 DNA reads TGTGCCAGCAGCTTAGGTCCGCGGAACCCCGGAAACACCATATATTTT. This codes for CASSLGPRNPGNTIYF.

J is TRBJ2-1 and V is TRBV19; D is ambiguous. Germline V lookup: CDR1 LNHDA, CDR2 SQIVND (reference sequence). The CDR3 consists of 12 residues. The ends were cut back, 9 bases at V and 4 bases at J, with 10 bases in the middle. The CDR3 DNA is TGTGCCAGCCTTGACCCGTACAATGAGCAGTTCTTC. It specifies CASLDPYNEQFF.

The rearrangement joins TRBV19 to TRBJ2-2; D may be TRBD2 (5 bases). Per the germline V gene, CDR1 is LNHDA and CDR2 is SQIVND (reference sequence). This CDR3 has 12 amino acids. The V gene lost 9 bases and the J gene lost 7 bases, with 12 bases spanning the gap. CDR3 region: CASQFGVGELFF. The CDR3 nucleotides are TGTGCCAGCCAGTTCGGGGTCGGGGAGCTGTTTTTT. The entire variable domain, with the rest obtained from reference TRBV19 and TRBJ2-2, is as follows: DGGITQSPKYLFRKEGQNVTLSCEQNLNHDAMYWYRQDPGQGLRLIYYSQIVNDFQKGDIAEGYSVSREKKESFPLTVTSAQKNPTAFYLCASQFGVGELFFGEGSRLTVL.

This rearrangement joins TRBV13 to TRBJ1-2; a possible D gene is TRBD1 (5 bases). The CDR3 covers 15 residues. Between the trimmed V and J ends, which lost 3 bases and 5 bases, there was a span of 16 bases. Germline V gene lookup returns CDR1 PRHDT and CDR2 FYEKMQ (reference sequence). The CDR3 sequence: CASSLGTSTGYGYTF. The CDR3 DNA is TGTGCCAGCAGCTTGGGGACCTCAACCGGGTATGGCTACACCTTC. The full variable domain, with the rest looked up from reference TRBV13 and TRBJ1-2, is AAGVIQSPRHLIKEKRETATLKCYPIPRHDTVYWYQQGPGQDPQFLISFYEKMQSDKGSIPDRFSAQQFSDYHSELNMSSLELGDSALYFCASSLGTSTGYGYTFGSGTRLTVV.

For the CDR3, the DNA is TGTGCCAGCAGTTTTACGGCGAACACTGAAGCTTTCTTT. Its protein is CASSFTANTEAFF. The rearrangement uses TRBV27 and TRBJ1-1; D remains unclear. From germline, CDR1 is MNHEY and CDR2 SMNVEV (reference sequence). CDR3 length: 13 amino acids. Trimming removed 3 bases at V and 1 base at J, with 6 bases between.

The J gene is TRBJ1-5, the V gene TRBV15, with TRBD1 matching over 8 bases. V trimming: 5 bases; J trimming: 3 bases; junction bases outside the gene matches: 9. Per the germline V gene, CDR1 is LNHNV and CDR2 is YYDKDF (reference sequence). The CDR3 covers 16 residues. The CDR3, as DNA: TGTGCCACCAGCGGAGGGACAGGCTACCTCAATCAGCCCCAGCATTTT. As protein: CATSGGTGYLNQPQHF.

This clonotype appeared once. The rearrangement joins TRBV7-6 to TRBJ1-1; D might be TRBD1 (6 bases). The CDR3 covers 13 residues. Trimming cost V 4 bases and J 4 bases, with 10 bases left between them. Per germline, CDR1 SGHVS and CDR2 FNYEAQ. The CDR3 DNA reads TGTGCCAGCAGCTCCCAGGGGAGCACTGAAGCTTTCTTT. As protein: CASSSQGSTEAFF.

This clonotype was seen just once. The chain is built from TRBV30 and TRBJ1-1; the match to TRBD1 covers 7 bases. Germline V lookup: CDR1 GTSNPN, CDR2 SVGIG (reference sequence). The CDR3 length is 13 residues. V was clipped by 0 bases and J by 4 bases; unmatched bases: 2. The CDR3 here is CAWSVQGSTEAFF. The CDR3 DNA reads TGTGCCTGGAGTGTACAGGGGAGCACTGAAGCTTTCTTT.

The chain employs TRBV6-1 and TRBJ2-7; 13 nucleotides align to TRBD2. V trimming: 6 bases; J trimming: 0 bases; junction bases outside the gene matches: 8. Germline CDR1 MNHNS, CDR2 SASEGT. This CDR3 comprises 17 residues. The CDR3 nucleotides read TGTGCCAGCAGCCAGAGACTAGCGGGAGGCTCCTCCTACGAGCAGTACTTC. This sequence encodes CASSQRLAGGSSYEQYF.

The rearrangement joins TRBV3-1 to TRBJ2-1; 9 nucleotides align to TRBD2. V lost 0 bases and J lost 7; bases outside the gene matches: 7. The germline gives CDR1 LGHDT, CDR2 YNNKEL (reference sequence). The CDR3 is made up of 16 amino acids. This CDR3 is CASSQESAGGANEQFF. The CDR3 DNA reads as TGTGCCAGCAGCCAAGAATCGGCGGGAGGGGCGAATGAGCAGTTCTTC.

This clonotype turned up a few times. The V and J genes are TRBV2 and TRBJ2-7; D might be TRBD2 (5 bases). Trimming took off 4 bases at V and 2 bases at J, with 12 bases between the two ends. The CDR3 is 14 residues long. Germline assignment: CDR1 SNHLY and CDR2 FYNNEI. CDR3 in amino acids: CASSVSGNTYEQYF. The CDR3 DNA follows: TGTGCCAGCAGTGTTTCGGGGAATACCTACGAGCAGTACTTC.